This TCR beta chain was sequenced during a study of neurological immune-mediated disorders. Findings and limits, study-wide: Among expanded clones, no CDR3 amino acid sequences were shared across subjects, a pattern suggesting private repertoires in all groups.

In this sample, this clonotype turned up once. Its antigen is currently unknown. The CDR3 spans 14 residues. Germline-derived CDR1 and CDR2 are LGHNT and FRNRAP. V gave up 5 bases and J gave up 6 bases; unmatched junction bases: 4. The authors made cDNA by 5'RACE with 10-nucleotide random UMIs. Sequencing of 15-18 subjects in each run yielded over 190 million TCR-beta sequences. TCRdb processed the 5' RACE reads anew with MiXCR; each CDR3 protein has one entry. The sample contains about 59,000 distinct CDR3 sequences, about an eighth of which appear only once. The specimen was PBMCs. The origin of this receptor is a woman aged 60 to 75 with HTLV-1-associated myelopathy (HAM/TSP). The chain combines TRBV12-5 with TRBJ1-4; TRBD1 matches at 9 bases. CDR3: CASGPGQGDEKLFF. The CDR3 coding sequence is TGTGCTAGTGGTCCGGGACAGGGAGATGAAAAACTGTTTTTT.